This T cell receptor (beta chain) was recovered during a study of beta chain features in type 1 diabetes. Study-wide points: When Type 1 diabetes patients were examined, their TCRB CDR3s proved moderately but significantly shorter in all four CD4+ subsets. Type 1 diabetes patients showed fewer insertions and more deletions at VDJ junctions.

Germline V gene sequence: CDR1 SQVTM, CDR2 ANQGSEA. The ends were cut back, 6 bases at V and 6 bases at J, with 4 bases in the middle. This CDR3 comprises 9 residues. This clone was picked up a small number of times. The antigen remains undetermined. Other DNA sequences of this sample code for an identical CDR3. Expressed TCRB transcripts were sequenced because the entire RNA isolate underwent reverse transcription. The table came from immunoSEQ multiplex PCR; TCRdb's copy has only in-frame clones and leaves some out. The table records some 200,000 clones, about a sixth of them present only once. Sequenced: naive CD4+ T cells from blood. The sequence was obtained from a man younger than 40 with type 1 diabetes. The V call is TRBV29-1, the J call TRBJ2-3; D gene ambiguous. CDR3 region: CSVGDTQYF. CDR3 sequence (DNA): TGCAGCGTAGGGGATACGCAGTATTTT.